This T cell receptor (beta chain) was profiled in a study of blood T cells in healthy people across ages. The use of a sample-barcoded 5' primer and a J-beta primer mix characterized a second PCR of roughly 6 to 11 cycles. MiXCR was run by TCRdb on the 5' RACE reads, yielding one entry per CDR3 protein. The sample holds around 1,100,000 distinct CDR3 sequences, around two fifths seen once. This clonotype was counted once. Deletions cut 4 bases from V and 11 bases from J, with 27 bases between. The CDR3 contains 16 residues. The germline CDR1 and CDR2 sequences are SGHDT and YYEEEE. The genes are TRBV5-6 and TRBJ2-5; D uncertain. The sample consisted of blood. The TCR was taken from a man aged 18 to 29 in good health. CDR3 region: CASSMVIALEVNEQYF. CDR3 nucleotides: TGTGCCAGCAGCATGGTCATTGCTCTGGAAGTCAATGAGCAGTACTTC.